The rows below give T cell receptor beta chains drawn from one sample of a study of response to subunit inactivated influenza vaccine. MiXCR was run by TCRdb on the RT-PCR reads, yielding one entry per CDR3 protein. The data show 430,000 or so distinct CDR3 sequences, approximately 10% seen once. Sequencing was performed on PBMCs from blood, taken more than 35 days after vaccination. All receptors derive from a man aged 45 to 65 who received an inactivated influenza vaccine. CDR3s include the opening cysteine and the closing phenylalanine or tryptophan. The D gene is left open where the match is weak. The size of a clone is reported for some rows only, either as once, few or many, or as a class for expanded clones.

clone_size,j_call,v_call,d_call,cdr3_aa,cdr3_nt
.,TRBJ2-7,TRBV20-1,TRBD1,CSVHRDRGYEQYF,TGCAGTGTTCACCGGGACAGGGGCTACGAGCAGTACTTC
.,TRBJ2-3,TRBV7-2,.,CASSLGNADTQYF,TGTGCCAGCAGCTTAGGGAATGCAGATACGCAGTATTTT
.,TRBJ1-3,TRBV7-2,.,CASSGVSGNTIYF,TGTGCCAGCAGCGGAGTCTCTGGAAACACCATATATTTT
many,TRBJ1-1,TRBV20-1,.,CSARVRGTGNTEAFF,TGCAGTGCTAGAGTGAGGGGGACGGGGAACACTGAAGCTTTCTTT
.,TRBJ2-7,TRBV20-1,TRBD1,CSARQGATYEQYF,TGCAGTGCTAGACAGGGGGCCACCTACGAGCAGTACTTC
many,TRBJ2-7,TRBV5-1,TRBD1,CASRAGTGDSYEQYF,TGCGCCAGCAGGGCTGGGACAGGGGACTCCTACGAGCAGTACTTC
.,TRBJ2-3,TRBV9,.,CASSEGGHVRVGTQYF,TGTGCCAGCAGCGAGGGGGGACATGTCCGAGTTGGTACGCAGTATTTT
.,TRBJ1-4,TRBV5-1,.,CASSKDGAREKLFF,TGCGCCAGCAGCAAGGACGGTGCTCGGGAAAAACTGTTTTTT
many,TRBJ2-5,TRBV7-9,.,CASSRSDQETQYF,TGTGCCAGCAGTCGTAGCGACCAAGAGACCCAGTACTTC
few,TRBJ2-2,TRBV11-2,.,CASSLSAWNTGELFF,TGTGCCAGCAGCTTAAGTGCCTGGAACACCGGGGAGCTGTTTTTT
few,TRBJ2-1,TRBV7-9,.,CASSLGSGGNYNEQFF,TGTGCCAGCAGCTTAGGTTCGGGCGGGAACTACAATGAGCAGTTCTTC
.,TRBJ2-3,TRBV5-1,TRBD2,CASSWGAGATDTQYF,TGCGCCAGCAGCTGGGGAGCGGGAGCGACAGATACGCAGTATTTT
once,TRBJ2-5,TRBV7-6,.,CASSPTPIQETQYF,TGTGCCAGCAGCCCGACCCCGATTCAAGAGACCCAGTACTTC
few,TRBJ2-1,TRBV27,TRBD2,CASSLGSGSGQFF,TGTGCCAGCAGTTTGGGTAGCGGGAGTGGGCAGTTCTTC
.,TRBJ1-3,TRBV20-1,.,CSAREGGSSGNTIYF,TGCAGTGCTAGAGAAGGGGGGAGCTCTGGAAACACCATATATTTT
.,TRBJ2-1,TRBV7-6,.,CASSLGRLDRHSYNEQFF,TGTGCCAGCAGCTTAGGACGCCTTGACCGCCACTCCTACAATGAGCAGTTCTTC
.,TRBJ2-7,TRBV20-1,.,CSARNVGQTYEQYF,TGCAGTGCTAGAAATGTTGGACAGACCTACGAGCAGTACTTC
.,TRBJ2-7,TRBV24-1,.,CATKDSTHYEQYF,TGTGCCACCAAGGACAGCACCCACTACGAGCAGTACTTC
.,TRBJ2-5,TRBV20-1,TRBD2,CSAAPLAGSWTQYF,TGCAGTGCGGCCCCACTAGCGGGGTCCTGGACCCAGTACTTC
few,TRBJ2-7,TRBV7-2,.,CASSFVLGDEQYF,TGTGCCAGCAGCTTTGTACTCGGGGACGAGCAGTACTTC
.,TRBJ1-2,TRBV5-1,.,CASSPGDTYYGYTF,TGCGCCAGCAGCCCAGGGGACACCTACTATGGCTACACCTTC
.,TRBJ2-1,TRBV7-2,.,CASSFAREQFF,TGTGCCAGCAGCTTTGCTAGGGAGCAGTTCTTC
few,TRBJ1-2,TRBV29-1,.,CSVSLTGRDGYTF,TGCAGCGTTAGCCTCACCGGGAGGGATGGCTACACCTTC
few,TRBJ2-2,TRBV12-3/TRBV12-4,.,CANRRRGLNTGELFF,TGTGCCAACCGCCGGCGGGGGCTGAACACCGGGGAGCTGTTTTTT
few,TRBJ2-1,TRBV20-1,.,CSARVRRPGGRGYNEQFF,TGCAGTGCTAGAGTCCGACGGCCAGGGGGGCGGGGCTACAATGAGCAGTTCTTC
.,TRBJ2-7,TRBV10-3,.,CAISESSIGGTYEQYF,TGTGCCATCAGTGAGTCTAGTATAGGGGGTACCTACGAGCAGTACTTC
.,TRBJ2-7,TRBV6-1,TRBD1,CASRENTGGAGYEQYF,TGTGCCAGCAGGGAAAATACAGGGGGCGCAGGCTACGAGCAGTACTTC
many,TRBJ1-6,TRBV5-1,TRBD1,CASSDRENSPLHF,TGCGCCAGCAGCGACAGGGAAAATTCACCCCTCCACTTT
many,TRBJ2-5,TRBV6-2/TRBV6-3,TRBD2,CASSLTGGRVWQETQYF,TGTGCCAGCAGTTTGACGGGGGGGCGAGTATGGCAAGAGACCCAGTACTTC
few,TRBJ2-7,TRBV10-3,.,CAISEVVPHYEQYF,TGTGCCATCAGTGAAGTGGTCCCCCACTACGAGCAGTACTTC
many,TRBJ2-3,TRBV5-1,.,CASSSRRISTDTQYF,TGCGCCAGCAGCTCGCGACGGATTAGCACAGATACGCAGTATTTT
many,TRBJ2-5,TRBV29-1,.,CSAKAETQYF,TGCAGCGCGAAGGCCGAGACCCAGTACTTC
.,TRBJ2-1,TRBV7-6,TRBD1,CASSLNYGQGAYNEQFF,TGTGCCAGCAGCTTAAATTACGGACAGGGGGCCTACAATGAGCAGTTCTTC
few,TRBJ2-5,TRBV12-3/TRBV12-4,.,CASSGGIQETQYF,TGTGCCAGCAGCGGCGGAATCCAAGAGACCCAGTACTTC
many,TRBJ2-3,TRBV9,.,CASGSPSTDTQYF,TGTGCCAGCGGTAGCCCGAGCACAGATACGCAGTATTTT
many,TRBJ2-1,TRBV6-2/TRBV6-3,.,CASSYGGTPLYNEQFF,TGTGCCAGCAGTTACGGGGGCACACCCCTCTACAATGAGCAGTTCTTC
few,TRBJ2-3,TRBV29-1,.,CSVEDRGRLGDTQYF,TGCAGCGTTGAAGATCGGGGGAGACTGGGAGATACGCAGTATTTT
many,TRBJ2-1,TRBV12-3/TRBV12-4,TRBD2,CASSSWTSGSGEQFF,TGTGCCAGCAGTTCTTGGACTAGCGGGTCGGGCGAGCAGTTCTTC
.,TRBJ2-7,TRBV6-2/TRBV6-3,TRBD1,CASSENRGRLTEQYF,TGTGCCAGCAGTGAGAACAGGGGGCGTCTAACCGAGCAGTACTTC
.,TRBJ1-6,TRBV20-1,.,CSASPPQSSTSLHF,TGCAGTGCTAGCCCACCCCAGTCCAGTACGAGCCTCCACTTT
.,TRBJ1-6,TRBV7-2,.,CASSLSGYNSPLHF,TGTGCCAGCAGCTTATCAGGGTACAATTCACCCCTCCACTTT
few,TRBJ2-7,TRBV28,.,CASRYGQSYEQYF,TGTGCCAGCAGGTATGGACAGAGCTACGAGCAGTACTTC
.,TRBJ2-3,TRBV6-1,.,CASSRDDRDTQYF,TGTGCCAGCAGCCGGGACGATCGAGATACGCAGTATTTT
.,TRBJ2-7,TRBV18,.,CASSLTRVYEQYF,TGTGCCAGCTCCCTCACTAGAGTCTACGAGCAGTACTTC
many,TRBJ2-5,TRBV7-9,TRBD1,CASSPRGPETQYF,TGTGCCAGCAGCCCCAGGGGGCCAGAGACCCAGTACTTC
.,TRBJ2-5,TRBV9,.,CASSSWGSAKTQYF,TGTGCCAGCAGCTCCTGGGGTTCGGCAAAGACCCAGTACTTC
few,TRBJ2-3,TRBV4-3,.,CASSQDPGGGTQYF,TGCGCCAGCAGCCAAGATCCGGGCGGTGGTACGCAGTATTTT
few,TRBJ2-5,TRBV29-1,TRBD2,CSVELAGGPSETQYF,TGCAGCGTGGAACTAGCGGGAGGGCCCTCAGAGACCCAGTACTTC